This T cell receptor (beta chain) was identified during a study of blood T cells in healthy people across ages. General observations from the study: With unsorted PBMCs, a conclusive comparison of naive versus antigen-experienced cells was not possible.

The CDR3 spans 15 residues. With 4 bases removed from V and 5 bases from J, the gap between germline ends came to 18 bases. Germline CDR1 and CDR2: SGDLS and YYNGEE. Comment on this clonotype: What it binds is unknown.

PCR was performed a second time for roughly 7 to 12 cycles using a sample-barcoded 5' primer and a J-beta primer mix. TCRdb recomputed calls from the 5' RACE reads with MiXCR, one row per CDR3 protein. The sample includes about 1.6 million distinct CDR3 sequences, roughly 32% of them seen just once. Sequenced sample: blood. This receptor was identified in a woman in her 30s in good health. The chain combines TRBV9 with TRBJ1-2, with D tentatively TRBD1 (5 bases). The chain's CDR3 is CASSPNPGTDYGYTF. As DNA, the CDR3 is TGTGCCAGCAGCCCCAACCCCGGGACGGATTATGGCTACACCTTC.